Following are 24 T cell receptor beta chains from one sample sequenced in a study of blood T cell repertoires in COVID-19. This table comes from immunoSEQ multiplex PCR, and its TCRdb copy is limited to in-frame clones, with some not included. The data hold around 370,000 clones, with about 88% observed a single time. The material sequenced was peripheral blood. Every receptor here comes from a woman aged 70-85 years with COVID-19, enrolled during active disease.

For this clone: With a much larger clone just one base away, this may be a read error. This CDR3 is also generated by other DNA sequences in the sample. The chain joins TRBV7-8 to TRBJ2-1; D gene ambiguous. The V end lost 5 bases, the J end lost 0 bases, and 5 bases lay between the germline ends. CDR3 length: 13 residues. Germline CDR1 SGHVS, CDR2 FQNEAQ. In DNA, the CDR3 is TGTGCCAGCAGCCCTAGCTCCTACAATGAGCAGTTCTTC. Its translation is CASSPSSYNEQFF.

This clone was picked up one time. The CDR3 DNA reads as TGTGCCAGCAGCTTAGAGGGGGAGAACACTGAAGCTTTCTTT. Translation: CASSLEGENTEAFF. J is TRBJ1-1 and V is TRBV7-9, with TRBD1 as a possible D gene (6 bases). Per germline, CDR1 SEHNR and CDR2 FQNEAQ (reference sequence). The CDR3 extends over 14 amino acids. V was clipped by 1 base and J by 1 base, with 7 bases between them.

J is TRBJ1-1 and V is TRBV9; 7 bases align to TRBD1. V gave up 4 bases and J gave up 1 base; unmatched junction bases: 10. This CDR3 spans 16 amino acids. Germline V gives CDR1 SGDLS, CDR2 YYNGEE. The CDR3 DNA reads TGTGCCAGCAGCCTCGGTCATGGGACAGCGAACACTGAAGCTTTCTTT. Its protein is CASSLGHGTANTEAFF.

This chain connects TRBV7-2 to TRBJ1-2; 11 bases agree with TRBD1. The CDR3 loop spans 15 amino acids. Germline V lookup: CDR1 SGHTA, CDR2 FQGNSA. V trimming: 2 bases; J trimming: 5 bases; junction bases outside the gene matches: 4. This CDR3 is CASSLKGTGGYGYTF. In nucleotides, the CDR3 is TGTGCCAGCAGCTTAAAAGGGACAGGGGGATATGGCTACACCTTC.

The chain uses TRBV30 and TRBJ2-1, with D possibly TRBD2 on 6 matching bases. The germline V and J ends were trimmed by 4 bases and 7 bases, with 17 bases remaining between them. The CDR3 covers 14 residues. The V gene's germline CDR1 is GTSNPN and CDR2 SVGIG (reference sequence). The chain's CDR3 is CAWNGVVAGNEQFF. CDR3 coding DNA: TGTGCCTGGAACGGGGTAGTCGCGGGAAATGAGCAGTTCTTC.

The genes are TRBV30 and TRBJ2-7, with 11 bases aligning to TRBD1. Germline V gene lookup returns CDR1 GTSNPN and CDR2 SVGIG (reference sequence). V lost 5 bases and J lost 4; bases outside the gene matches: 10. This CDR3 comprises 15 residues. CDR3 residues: CAWVKAGTGGYEQYF. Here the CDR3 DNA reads TGTGCCTGGGTGAAAGCCGGGACAGGGGGTTACGAGCAGTACTTC.

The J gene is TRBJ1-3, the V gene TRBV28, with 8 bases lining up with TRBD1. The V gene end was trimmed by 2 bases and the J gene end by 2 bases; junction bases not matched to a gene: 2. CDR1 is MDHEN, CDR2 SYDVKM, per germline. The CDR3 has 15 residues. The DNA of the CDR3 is TGTGCCAGCAGTTTACAGGGGGCTGCTGGAAACACCATATATTTT. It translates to CASSLQGAAGNTIYF.

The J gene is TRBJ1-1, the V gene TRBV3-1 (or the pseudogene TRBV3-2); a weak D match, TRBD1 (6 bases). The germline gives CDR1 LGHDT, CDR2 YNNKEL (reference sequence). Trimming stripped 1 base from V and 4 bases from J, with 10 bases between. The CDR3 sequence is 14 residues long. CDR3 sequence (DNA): TGTGCCAGCAGCCAAGGGACAGAGGGCACTGAAGCTTTCTTT. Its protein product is CASSQGTEGTEAFF.

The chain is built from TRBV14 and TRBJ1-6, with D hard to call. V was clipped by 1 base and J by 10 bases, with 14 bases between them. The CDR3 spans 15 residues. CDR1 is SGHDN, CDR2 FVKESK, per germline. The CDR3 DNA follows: TGTGCCAGCAGCCAAGTTGGTTCAGGCCAATCACCCCTCCACTTT. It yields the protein CASSQVGSGQSPLHF. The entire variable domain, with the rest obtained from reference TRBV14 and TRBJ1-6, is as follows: EAGVTQFPSHSVIEKGQTVTLRCDPISGHDNLYWYRRVMGKEIKFLLHFVKESKQDESGMPNNRFLAERTGGTYSTLKVQPAELEDSGVYFCASSQVGSGQSPLHFGNGTRLTVT.

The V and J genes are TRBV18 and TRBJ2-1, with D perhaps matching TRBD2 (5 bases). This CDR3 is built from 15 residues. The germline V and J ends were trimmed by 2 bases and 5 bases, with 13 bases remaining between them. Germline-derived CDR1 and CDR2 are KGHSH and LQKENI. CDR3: CASSPAADPDNEQFF. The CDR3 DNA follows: TGTGCCAGCTCACCAGCAGCGGATCCAGACAATGAGCAGTTCTTC.

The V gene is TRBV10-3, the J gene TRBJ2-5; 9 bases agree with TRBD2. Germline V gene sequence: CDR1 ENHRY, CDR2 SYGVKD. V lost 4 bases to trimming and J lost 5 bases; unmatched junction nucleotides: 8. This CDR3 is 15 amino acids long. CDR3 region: CAISALSSGDETQYF. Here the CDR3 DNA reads TGTGCCATCAGTGCACTATCTAGCGGGGATGAGACCCAGTACTTC.

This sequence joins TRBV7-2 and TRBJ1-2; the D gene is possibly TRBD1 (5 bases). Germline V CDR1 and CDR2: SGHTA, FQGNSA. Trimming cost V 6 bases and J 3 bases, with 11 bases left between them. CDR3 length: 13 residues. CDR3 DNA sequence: TGTGCCAGCAGTAGGGGCATCGACTATGGCTACACCTTC. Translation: CASSRGIDYGYTF.

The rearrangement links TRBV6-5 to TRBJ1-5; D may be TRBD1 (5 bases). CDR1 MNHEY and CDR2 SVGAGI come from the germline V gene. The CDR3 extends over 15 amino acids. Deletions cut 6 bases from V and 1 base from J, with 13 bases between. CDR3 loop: CASRNGGGSNQPQHF. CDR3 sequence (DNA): TGTGCCAGCAGAAACGGGGGTGGGAGCAATCAGCCCCAGCATTTT.

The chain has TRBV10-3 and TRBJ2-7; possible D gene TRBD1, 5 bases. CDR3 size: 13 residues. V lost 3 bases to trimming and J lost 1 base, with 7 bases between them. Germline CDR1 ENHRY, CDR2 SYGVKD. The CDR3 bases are TGTGCCATCAGTGACAGGGTTTCCTACGAGCAGTACTTC. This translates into CAISDRVSYEQYF.

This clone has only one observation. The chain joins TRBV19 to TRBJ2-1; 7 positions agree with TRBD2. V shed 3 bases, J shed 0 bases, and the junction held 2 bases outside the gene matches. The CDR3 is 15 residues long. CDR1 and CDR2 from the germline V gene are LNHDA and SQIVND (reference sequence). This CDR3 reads CASSMGGSSYNEQFF. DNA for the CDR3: TGTGCCAGTAGTATGGGGGGGAGCTCCTACAATGAGCAGTTCTTC. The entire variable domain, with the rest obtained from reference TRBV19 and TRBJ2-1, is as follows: DGGITQSPKYLFRKEGQNVTLSCEQNLNHDAMYWYRQDPGQGLRLIYYSQIVNDFQKGDIAEGYSVSREKKESFPLTVTSAQKNPTAFYLCASSMGGSSYNEQFFGPGTRLTVL.

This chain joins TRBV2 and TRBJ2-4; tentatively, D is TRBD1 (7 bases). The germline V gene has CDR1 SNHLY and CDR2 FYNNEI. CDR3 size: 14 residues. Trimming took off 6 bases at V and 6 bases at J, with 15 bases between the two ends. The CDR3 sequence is CASRTGQGGNIQYF. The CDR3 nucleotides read TGTGCCAGCAGGACGGGGCAGGGGGGAAACATTCAGTACTTC.

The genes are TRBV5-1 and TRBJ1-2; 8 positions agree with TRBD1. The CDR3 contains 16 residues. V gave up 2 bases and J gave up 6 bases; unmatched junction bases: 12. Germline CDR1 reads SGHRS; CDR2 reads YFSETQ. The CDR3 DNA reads TGCGCCAGCAGCTTAAGAACTGACAGGGGCAGTAATGGCTACACCTTC. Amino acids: CASSLRTDRGSNGYTF.

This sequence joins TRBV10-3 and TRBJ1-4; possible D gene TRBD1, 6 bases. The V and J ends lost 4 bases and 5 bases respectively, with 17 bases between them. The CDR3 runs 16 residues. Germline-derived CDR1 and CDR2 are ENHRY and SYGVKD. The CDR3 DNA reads TGTGCCATCAGTGGAGGGGACAATAACCCGAATGAAAAACTGTTTTTT. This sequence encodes CAISGGDNNPNEKLFF.

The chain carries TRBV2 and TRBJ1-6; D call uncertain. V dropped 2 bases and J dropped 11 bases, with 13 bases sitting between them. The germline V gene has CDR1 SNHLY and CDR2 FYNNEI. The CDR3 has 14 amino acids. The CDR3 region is CASSEKVWATPLHF. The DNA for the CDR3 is TGTGCCAGCAGTGAAAAGGTCTGGGCGACACCCCTCCACTTT.

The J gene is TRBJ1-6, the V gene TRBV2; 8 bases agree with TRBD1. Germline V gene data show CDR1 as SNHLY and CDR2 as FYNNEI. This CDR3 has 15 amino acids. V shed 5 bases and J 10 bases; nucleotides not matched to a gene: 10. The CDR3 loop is CASSLGQGSRSPLHF. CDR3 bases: TGTGCCAGCAGTCTTGGACAGGGATCGAGGTCACCCCTCCACTTT.

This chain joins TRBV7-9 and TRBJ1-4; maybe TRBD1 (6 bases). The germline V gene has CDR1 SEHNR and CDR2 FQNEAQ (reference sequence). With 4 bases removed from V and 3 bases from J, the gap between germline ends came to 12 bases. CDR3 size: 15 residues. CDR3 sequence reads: CASSSNTGSNEKLFF. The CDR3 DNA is TGTGCCAGCAGCTCGAATACAGGGTCTAATGAAAAACTGTTTTTT.

The CDR3 nucleotides read TGTGCCAGCAGCCCCGGGGGGAACACAGATACGCAGTATTTT. Residues: CASSPGGNTDTQYF. V and J are TRBV7-3 and TRBJ2-3; 7 bases are a match to TRBD2. V lost 5 bases and J lost 2; bases outside the gene matches: 4. The CDR3 runs to 14 residues. CDR1 is SGHTA and CDR2 is FQGTGA in the germline V gene.

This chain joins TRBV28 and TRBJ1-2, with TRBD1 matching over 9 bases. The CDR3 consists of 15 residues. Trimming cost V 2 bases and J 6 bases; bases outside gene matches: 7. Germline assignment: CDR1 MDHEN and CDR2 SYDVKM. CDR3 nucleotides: TGTGCCAGCAGTTTACTCCCGGGACAGGGAGATGGCTACACCTTC. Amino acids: CASSLLPGQGDGYTF.

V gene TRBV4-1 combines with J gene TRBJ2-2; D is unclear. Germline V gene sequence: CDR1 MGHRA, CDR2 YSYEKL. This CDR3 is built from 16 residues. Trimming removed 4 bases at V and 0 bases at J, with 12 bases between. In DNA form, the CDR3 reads TGCGCCAGCAGCCCCCGTGTGAGCCCGAACACCGGGGAGCTGTTTTTT. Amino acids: CASSPRVSPNTGELFF.